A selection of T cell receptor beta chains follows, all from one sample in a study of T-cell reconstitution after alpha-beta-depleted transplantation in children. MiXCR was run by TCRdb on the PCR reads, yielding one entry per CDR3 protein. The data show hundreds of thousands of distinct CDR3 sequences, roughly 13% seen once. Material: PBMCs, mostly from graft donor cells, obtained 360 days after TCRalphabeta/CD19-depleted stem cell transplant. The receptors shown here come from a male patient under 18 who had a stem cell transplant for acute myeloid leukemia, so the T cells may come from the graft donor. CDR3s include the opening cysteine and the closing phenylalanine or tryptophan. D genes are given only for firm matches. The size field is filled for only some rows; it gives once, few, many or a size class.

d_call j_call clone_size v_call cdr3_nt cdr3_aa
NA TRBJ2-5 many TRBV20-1 TGCAGTGCTGGGCCTCAAGAGACCCAGTACTTC CSAGPQETQYF
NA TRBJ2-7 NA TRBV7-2 TGTGCCAGCAGCCTAACTCGGACCCTCTACGAGCAGTACTTC CASSLTRTLYEQYF
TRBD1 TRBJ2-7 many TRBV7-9 TGTGCCAGCAGCTACAGGGGGCGTAACTTTGACGAGCAGTACTTC CASSYRGRNFDEQYF
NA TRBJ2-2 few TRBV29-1 TGCAGCGCCTCGGGACTTAACACCGGGGAGCTGTTTTTT CSASGLNTGELFF
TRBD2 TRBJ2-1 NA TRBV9 TGTGCCAGCAGCGTAGTACTAGCGGGAGCTAGTGAGCAGTTCTTC CASSVVLAGASEQFF
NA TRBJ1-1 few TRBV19 TGTGCCAGTAGTATCGCGCGGGGTAACACTGAAGCTTTCTTT CASSIARGNTEAFF
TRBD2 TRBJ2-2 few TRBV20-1 TGCAGTGCCCCGACTAGCGGGAGCTGGAACACCGGGGAGCTGTTTTTT CSAPTSGSWNTGELFF
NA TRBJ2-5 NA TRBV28 TGTGCCAGCAATTTGCAAGGTCGAGAGACCCAGTACTTC CASNLQGRETQYF
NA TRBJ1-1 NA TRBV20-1 TGCAGTGCTAGGTCGGGGATTGAGCTGATCACTGAAGCTTTCTTT CSARSGIELITEAFF
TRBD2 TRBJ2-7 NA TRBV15 TGTGCCACCAGCAGAGAGAGAGGGTTACTAGCGGTCTCCTACGAGCAGTACTTC CATSRERGLLAVSYEQYF
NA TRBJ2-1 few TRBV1 TGCACCAGCAGGGGAGTGGGGGCCTTTACTGGCAGGGCCTGTGAGCAGTTCTTC CTSRGVGAFTGRACEQFF
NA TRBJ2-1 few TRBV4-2 TGTGCCAGCAGCCAAGGTGGGCAGGGAGCAAATGAGCAGTTCTTC CASSQGGQGANEQFF
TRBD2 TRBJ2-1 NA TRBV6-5 TGTGCCAGCACCTTTAGCGGGACTAGCGGAATCGGTGAGCAGTTCTTC CASTFSGTSGIGEQFF
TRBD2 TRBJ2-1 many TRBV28 TGTGCCAGCGGGCTAGCGGGATCCTACAATGAGCAGTTCTTC CASGLAGSYNEQFF
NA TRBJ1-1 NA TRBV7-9 TGTGCCAGCAGCCCATTTAGCCCGGTGGTGAACACTGAAGCTTTCTTT CASSPFSPVVNTEAFF
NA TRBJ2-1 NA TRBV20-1 TGCAGTGCCCTTGATAGCGGCAGCTCCTACAATGAGCAGTTCTTC CSALDSGSSYNEQFF
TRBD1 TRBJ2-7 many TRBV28 TGTGCCAGCACCACCGGCACAGGGGGTTGGTCCTACGAGCAGTACTTC CASTTGTGGWSYEQYF
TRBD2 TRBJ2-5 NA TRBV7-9 TGTGCCAGCAGCTCCAGCGGGACGGAGACCCAGTACTTC CASSSSGTETQYF
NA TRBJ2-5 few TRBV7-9 TGTGCCAGCAGCTTACTGGACTGGGACATCCAAGAGACCCAGTACTTC CASSLLDWDIQETQYF
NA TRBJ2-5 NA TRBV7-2 TGTGCCAGCAGCTTCCGCGGAGGCGGGACCCAGTACTTC CASSFRGGGTQYF
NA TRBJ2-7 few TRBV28 TGTGCCAGCAGTTTCCCCGGGACTCCCTACGAGCAGTACTTC CASSFPGTPYEQYF
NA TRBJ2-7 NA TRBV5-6 TGTGCCAGCAGCTTGATTCACTACGAGCAGTACTTC CASSLIHYEQYF
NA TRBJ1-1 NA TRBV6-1 TGTGCCAGCAGTCCTCTGTGGATACAGGGAGGAAACACTGAAGCTTTCTTT CASSPLWIQGGNTEAFF
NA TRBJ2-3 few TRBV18 TGTGCCAGCTCACCATTCGGGAGTTGGACAGATACGCAGTATTTT CASSPFGSWTDTQYF
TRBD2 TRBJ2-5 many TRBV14 TGTGCCAGCAGCCAAAGACTGGGACTAGCGGTCCAAGAGACCCAGTACTTC CASSQRLGLAVQETQYF
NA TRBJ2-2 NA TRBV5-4 TGTGCCAGCAGCTTGGATGAGGGCGGGGAGCTGTTTTTT CASSLDEGGELFF
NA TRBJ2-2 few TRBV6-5 TGTGCCAGCAGTTACGGGCGTCCCGGGGAGCTGTTTTTT CASSYGRPGELFF
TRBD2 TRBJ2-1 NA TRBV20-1 TGCAGTGCTAGAGCTAGGACTAGCGATCAATACAATGAGCAGTTCTTC CSARARTSDQYNEQFF
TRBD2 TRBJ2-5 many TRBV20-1 TGCAGTGCTAGGCGGGAGGATTCAGAGACCCAGTACTTC CSARREDSETQYF
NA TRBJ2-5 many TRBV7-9 TGTGCCAGCAGCTTAGCGGTGCTTGAGACCCAGTACTTC CASSLAVLETQYF